This entry lists 28 T cell receptor beta chains sequenced from one sample in a study of blood T cell repertoires in COVID-19. Using immunoSEQ multiplex PCR, the repertoire was profiled, and TCRdb retains in-frame clones only, with some absent. In the table there are over 200,000 clones, roughly 90% of which are singletons. Sequencing used peripheral blood. The source is an older woman with acute or convalescent COVID-19.

The rearrangement links TRBV7-2 to TRBJ1-1; D uncertain. CDR1 is SGHTA and CDR2 is FQGNSA in the germline V gene. V gave up 3 bases and J gave up 6 bases, with 11 bases separating them. The CDR3 spans 13 residues. The CDR3, as DNA: TGTGCCAGCAGCTTTCTTCGAGCCGCTGAAGCTTTCTTT. It is translated as CASSFLRAAEAFF.

The chain combines TRBV6-5 with TRBJ1-5; 7 bases map to TRBD1. The length of the CDR3 is 13 residues. The J segment lost 4 bases and the V segment lost 6 bases, leaving 3 bases of the junction unmatched. Germline V lookup: CDR1 MNHEY, CDR2 SVGAGI. CDR3 sequence reads: CASSRDSNQPQHF. The CDR3 bases are TGTGCCAGCAGCCGGGACAGTAATCAGCCCCAGCATTTT.

V usage is TRBV7-9 and J usage is TRBJ2-1; weak D call: TRBD1 (6 bases). Trimming left V 5 bases short and J 5 bases short, with 19 bases between. Germline-derived CDR1 and CDR2 are SEHNR and FQNEAQ (reference sequence). The CDR3 length is 16 residues. As DNA, the CDR3 is TGTGCCAGCAGCCCGCGCGCCTCAGGGGATCACAATGAGCAGTTCTTC. Translated: CASSPRASGDHNEQFF.

The chain has TRBV23-1 and TRBJ2-7; the match to TRBD2 covers 13 bases. TRBV23-1 is classed as an ORF, of uncertain function. The CDR3 contains 16 residues. After removal of 2 bases from V and 2 bases from J, the junction contained 3 bases not matched to a gene. The CDR3 spells CASSQKTSGRTYEQYF. CDR3 nucleotide sequence: TGCGCCAGCAGTCAAAAGACTAGCGGGAGGACCTACGAGCAGTACTTC.

The chain is built from TRBV11-2 and TRBJ1-4; no firm D call. Germline CDR1 and CDR2: SGHAT and FQNNGV. The CDR3 length is 16 residues. V lost 6 bases and J lost 0, with 14 bases in between. In DNA, the CDR3 is TGTGCCAGCAGGTTGAGGTCCTTCGCAACTAATGAAAAACTGTTTTTT. It translates to CASRLRSFATNEKLFF.

The V call is TRBV19, the J call TRBJ1-1; TRBD1 aligns across 9 bases. Germline assignment: CDR1 LNHDA and CDR2 SQIVND (reference sequence). This CDR3 comprises 16 residues. V trimming: 7 bases; J trimming: 1 base; junction bases outside the gene matches: 10. The chain's CDR3 is CASILGVGQGNTEAFF. CDR3 coding DNA: TGTGCCAGTATCCTAGGGGTGGGACAGGGGAACACTGAAGCTTTCTTT.

This rearrangement joins TRBV9 to TRBJ1-3; D call uncertain. The CDR3 is 14 amino acids. Germline V lookup: CDR1 SGDLS, CDR2 YYNGEE. Trimming stripped 3 bases from V and 0 bases from J, with 7 bases between. CDR3 DNA sequence: TGTGCCAGCAGCGGCACAGTCTCTGGAAACACCATATATTTT. It is translated as CASSGTVSGNTIYF.

This sequence joins TRBV6-5 and TRBJ1-1, with D possibly matching TRBD1 (6 bases). Germline-derived CDR1 and CDR2 are MNHEY and SVGAGI. CDR3 length: 12 amino acids. Trimming stripped 6 bases from V and 4 bases from J, with 9 bases between. CDR3 bases: TGTGCCAGCAGCAGGGGACCCACTGAAGCTTTCTTT. Translated: CASSRGPTEAFF.

This chain connects TRBV5-1 to TRBJ2-3, with 7 bases aligning to TRBD2. This CDR3 comprises 15 residues. CDR1 and CDR2 (germline): SGHRS, YFSETQ. V lost 1 base to trimming and J lost 0 bases; unmatched junction nucleotides: 2. For the CDR3, the DNA is TGCGCCAGCAGCTTGAGCGGGATTAGCACAGATACGCAGTATTTT. Amino acid sequence: CASSLSGISTDTQYF.

The rearrangement links TRBV29-1 to TRBJ1-2; 7 bases match TRBD1. The germline V gene has CDR1 SQVTM and CDR2 ANQGSEA. The V gene end was trimmed by 4 bases and the J gene end by 2 bases; junction bases not matched to a gene: 7. This CDR3 comprises 14 residues. The CDR3 loop reads CSVVNLGQNYGYTF. In nucleotides, the CDR3 is TGCAGCGTTGTAAACCTGGGACAGAACTATGGCTACACCTTC.

This chain uses TRBV3-1 (or the pseudogene TRBV3-2) with TRBJ2-5, with TRBD2 matching over 9 bases. With V trimmed by 2 bases and J by 6 bases, 13 bases remained unmatched. Germline V gives CDR1 LGHDT, CDR2 YNNKEL (reference sequence). CDR3 size: 17 residues. CDR3 nucleotide sequence: TGTGCCAGCAGCCAATCTAGCGGGATACAAAGAGGAAAGACCCAGTACTTC. It codes for CASSQSSGIQRGKTQYF.

This chain links TRBV2 with TRBJ1-4; D is perhaps TRBD1 (5 bases). Trimming left V 6 bases short and J 7 bases short, with 15 bases between. Germline V gene sequence: CDR1 SNHLY, CDR2 FYNNEI. The CDR3 runs to 14 residues. CDR3 region: CASRRGESREKLFF. In DNA form, the CDR3 reads TGTGCCAGCAGGCGGGGGGAAAGCCGTGAAAAACTGTTTTTT.

V and J are TRBV12-5 and TRBJ1-1; D call uncertain. The V end lost 1 base, the J end lost 4 bases, and 13 bases lay between the germline ends. Germline V CDR1 and CDR2: LGHNT, FRNRAP. The CDR3 is 15 residues long. The CDR3 spells CASGLDPAGGTEAFF. DNA of the CDR3: TGTGCTAGTGGTTTGGACCCTGCGGGAGGCACTGAAGCTTTCTTT. The full variable domain, with the rest looked up from reference TRBV12-5 and TRBJ1-1, is DARVTQTPRHKVTEMGQEVTMRCQPILGHNTVFWYRQTMMQGLELLAYFRNRAPLDDSGMPKDRFSAEMPDATLATLKIQPSEPRDSAVYFCASGLDPAGGTEAFFGQGTRLTVV.

The chain combines TRBV19 with TRBJ1-2; weak D call: TRBD1 (6 bases). The CDR3 sequence is 13 residues long. The V end lost 2 bases, the J end lost 2 bases, and 6 bases lay between the germline ends. Germline CDR1 reads LNHDA; CDR2 reads SQIVND (reference sequence). The CDR3 region is CASSIRGNYGYTF. DNA of the CDR3: TGTGCCAGTAGTATAAGGGGGAACTATGGCTACACCTTC.

This chain uses TRBV5-1 with TRBJ2-3, with TRBD2 as a possible D gene (5 bases). CDR1 is SGHRS, CDR2 YFSETQ, per germline. The V end lost 1 base, the J end lost 5 bases, and 14 bases lay between the germline ends. The CDR3 has 15 amino acids. The CDR3 DNA sequence: TGCGCCAGCAGCTTGAGAGGAGGCTATGAAGATACGCAGTATTTT. Its protein product is CASSLRGGYEDTQYF.

The V call is TRBV19, the J call TRBJ2-5; D is possibly TRBD2 (6 bases). Germline loops: CDR1 LNHDA, CDR2 SQIVND (reference sequence). The CDR3 extends over 14 amino acids. The V and J ends lost 3 bases and 1 base respectively, with 9 bases between them. The CDR3 DNA reads as TGTGCCAGTAGTATCGGGGGAATCCAAGAGACCCAGTACTTC. Amino acids: CASSIGGIQETQYF.

This chain joins TRBV10-3 and TRBJ1-5; TRBD1 agrees at 7 bases. The CDR3 sequence is 15 residues long. Germline CDR1 reads ENHRY; CDR2 reads SYGVKD. Unmatched junction bases numbered 8, after V lost 3 bases and J lost 6 bases. The CDR3 nucleotides read TGTGCCATCAGTGACCCCGGGACAGTAAGTCAGCCCCAGCATTTT. This codes for CAISDPGTVSQPQHF.

The chain carries TRBV7-6 and TRBJ2-2; 7 nucleotides line up with TRBD1. This CDR3 is built from 16 residues. Germline V gene data show CDR1 as SGHVS and CDR2 as FNYEAQ. Losses at the gene ends were 5 bases for V and 0 bases for J; bases not matched to a gene: 6. CDR3 sequence reads: CASSPRQGPNTGELFF. CDR3 in DNA: TGTGCCAGCAGCCCTCGACAGGGCCCGAACACCGGGGAGCTGTTTTTT.

This chain links TRBV5-8 with TRBJ1-6; D gene ambiguous. The CDR3 contains 13 residues. Germline V gives CDR1 SGHTS, CDR2 YDEGEE. V was clipped by 2 bases and J by 6 bases, with 6 bases between them. CDR3 sequence: CASSFPGNSPLHF. For the CDR3, the DNA is TGTGCCAGCAGCTTCCCCGGTAATTCACCCCTCCACTTT.

This chain connects TRBV5-1 to TRBJ2-2, with 8 bases that match TRBD1. Germline assignment: CDR1 SGHRS and CDR2 YFSETQ. The CDR3 loop spans 16 amino acids. V shed 3 bases, J shed 7 bases, and the junction held 11 bases outside the gene matches. DNA of the CDR3: TGCGCCAGCAGCTCTCTCGGACAGGGCCGAAGCGGGGAGCTGTTTTTT. As protein: CASSSLGQGRSGELFF.

The chain has TRBV28 and TRBJ1-5; a weak D match, TRBD1 (6 bases). Germline-derived CDR1 and CDR2 are MDHEN and SYDVKM. The CDR3 has 14 residues. Trimming left V 7 bases short and J 7 bases short, with 17 bases between. This chain's CDR3 is CASKWLYRDQPQHF. The DNA for the CDR3 is TGTGCCAGCAAGTGGCTGTACAGGGACCAGCCCCAGCATTTT.

This clone was picked up one time. V gene TRBV5-8 combines with J gene TRBJ1-5; D is unresolved. This CDR3 comprises 13 residues. Germline V gene lookup returns CDR1 SGHTS and CDR2 YDEGEE. Trimming removed 2 bases at V and 7 bases at J, with 10 bases between. CDR3 protein: CASSFRGNQPQHF. Here the CDR3 DNA reads TGTGCCAGCAGCTTCCGAGGGAACCAGCCCCAGCATTTT.

This chain links TRBV24-1 with TRBJ2-3, with 11 bases matching TRBD2. The germline V gene has CDR1 KGHDR and CDR2 SFDVKD. The trim removed 10 bases at V and 1 base at J, leaving 6 bases unmatched. CDR3 size: 15 residues. The CDR3 is CATGKTSGGTDTQYF. CDR3 sequence (DNA): TGTGCCACGGGCAAGACTAGCGGGGGCACAGATACGCAGTATTTT.

The chain couples TRBV9 to TRBJ2-1, with 10 bases that match TRBD2. From germline, CDR1 is SGDLS and CDR2 YYNGEE. The ends lost 0 bases at V and 0 bases at J; junction bases unmatched: 3. This CDR3 is built from 17 residues. CDR3 sequence reads: CASSVASSGGSYNEQFF. CDR3 DNA sequence: TGTGCCAGCAGCGTAGCATCTAGCGGGGGCTCCTACAATGAGCAGTTCTTC. The whole variable domain, filled in from reference TRBV9 and TRBJ2-1, reads DSGVTQTPKHLITATGQRVTLRCSPRSGDLSVYWYQQSLDQGLQFLIQYYNGEERAKGNILERFSAQQFPDLHSELNLSSLELGDSALYFCASSVASSGGSYNEQFFGPGTRLTVL.

V usage is TRBV10-1 and J usage is TRBJ1-3; D may be TRBD1 (5 bases). Germline loops: CDR1 WNHNN, CDR2 SYGVQD (reference sequence). The CDR3 runs 13 residues. Trimming took 7 bases from V and 0 from J, leaving 7 bases between them. The CDR3 bases are TGCGCCAGCACGACAGACTCTGGAAACACCATATATTTT. Its translation is CASTTDSGNTIYF.

The rearrangement links TRBV4-1 to TRBJ1-2, with D unresolved. This CDR3 spans 12 amino acids. V gave up 0 bases and J gave up 8 bases, with 7 bases separating them. CDR1 MGHRA and CDR2 YSYEKL come from the germline V gene. The CDR3 DNA reads TGCGCCAGCAGCCAAGATAGAGGGGGCTACACCTTC. Encoded protein: CASSQDRGGYTF.

The gene calls are TRBV19 and TRBJ1-5; 8 nucleotides match TRBD1. Looked up from germline, CDR1 is LNHDA and CDR2 is SQIVND (reference sequence). This CDR3 comprises 15 residues. Trimming cost V 4 bases and J 6 bases; bases outside gene matches: 8. The CDR3 DNA reads as TGTGCCAGTAGTACCCCGGACAGGGTATTTCAGCCCCAGCATTTT. Its translation is CASSTPDRVFQPQHF.

V gene TRBV3-1 (or the pseudogene TRBV3-2) combines with J gene TRBJ2-3; TRBD2 aligns across 9 bases. CDR3 length: 17 amino acids. The J segment lost 4 bases and the V segment lost 0 bases, leaving 8 bases of the junction unmatched. Germline V gene sequence: CDR1 LGHDT, CDR2 YNNKEL (reference sequence). The CDR3 sequence: CASSQDNLAGRADTQYF. CDR3 nucleotide sequence: TGTGCCAGCAGCCAAGATAACCTAGCGGGGCGTGCAGATACGCAGTATTTT.